These 4 T cell receptor beta chains were sequenced from one sample in a study of shared clonotypes between healthy human individuals. Repertoires were generated with immunoSEQ multiplex PCR, while TCRdb's copy carries only in-frame clones and drops some. The data hold nearly 750,000 clones, with roughly 72% observed a single time. Input material: memory CD4+ T cells sorted from blood. As for subset: CD45RA-negative fraction. Source of these receptors: a woman under 40 in good health.

J is TRBJ2-5 and V is TRBV6-5; no firm D call. The CDR3 totals 13 residues. The V and J ends lost 6 bases and 3 bases respectively, with 11 bases between them. The germline CDR1 and CDR2 sequences are MNHEY and SVGAGI. The CDR3 nucleotides read TGTGCCAGCAGACGGACGGCTGAAGAGACCCAGTACTTC. Its translation is CASRRTAEETQYF.

The chain has TRBV19 and TRBJ2-3; TRBD2 aligns across 8 bases. The germline V gene encodes CDR1 LNHDA and CDR2 SQIVND (reference sequence). CDR3 length: 15 residues. The V and J ends lost 4 bases and 2 bases, in that order; junction bases with no gene match: 5. The CDR3 DNA sequence: TGTGCCAGTAGTAGGACGGGAGGGAACACAGATACGCAGTATTTT. This translates into CASSRTGGNTDTQYF.

The chain employs TRBV28 and TRBJ1-5, with 8 bases identical to TRBD1. V was clipped by 6 bases and J by 9 bases; unmatched bases: 10. There are 14 residues in the CDR3. Germline V gene lookup returns CDR1 MDHEN and CDR2 SYDVKM. Written as DNA, the CDR3 is TGTGCCAGCAGGCCCAGACAGGGGCAGCGGCCCCAGCATTTT. It translates to CASRPRQGQRPQHF.

Comment on this clone: This sample also contains other DNA sequences that code for the same CDR3. The chain joins TRBV7-2 to TRBJ2-7; 9 nucleotides line up with TRBD2. V lost 1 base to trimming and J lost 1 base; unmatched junction nucleotides: 2. The CDR3 is 15 amino acids. The germline CDR1 and CDR2 sequences are SGHTA and FQGNSA. The CDR3 sequence is CASSLGLAGSYEQYF. Here the CDR3 DNA reads TGTGCCAGCAGCTTAGGCCTAGCGGGGTCCTACGAGCAGTACTTC.